The clone carrying this T cell receptor beta chain was recorded only once. The antigen is unknown. Some clones are missing from TCRdb's copy, which holds only in-frame ones; the method was immunoSEQ multiplex PCR. The sample lists about 43,000 clones, 91% seen once, with 8% to 11% in the top ten. The entry originates in a study of T cells in localized non-small cell lung cancer. Study conclusions and caveats: Appearing in adjacent lung were a median approximately 60 of the top 100 tumor clones. A denser population of T cells in blood accompanied longer overall survival.

The material sequenced was PBMCs, taken before any cancer treatment. The clonotype comes from a woman aged 35-75 years with stage II lung adenocarcinoma.

The CDR3 coding sequence is TGCGCCAGCAGCCTGGGACAGGGCAATGAGCAGTTCTTC. Protein: CASSLGQGNEQFF. The gene calls are TRBV5-1 and TRBJ2-1; 9 nucleotides align to TRBD1. Per germline, CDR1 SGHRS and CDR2 YFSETQ. The CDR3 runs 13 residues. Trimming cost V 4 bases and J 6 bases; bases outside gene matches: 2.